These T cell receptor beta chains were read from a single sample in a study of T-cell reconstitution after alpha-beta-depleted transplantation in children. TCRdb ran MiXCR on the PCR reads and lists one entry per CDR3 protein. The data hold 500,000 or so distinct CDR3 sequences, with 32% observed a single time. The specimen comprised PBMCs from the stem cell graft donor, sampled from the stem cell graft. All receptors come from a human donor who donated a stem cell graft to a child with aplastic anemia. The CDR3 runs from the conserved cysteine through the conserved F or W. D genes are given only for firm matches.

TRBV20-1	NA	CSAEGNTIYF
TRBV12-3/TRBV12-4	NA	CASSLGTSNTEAFF
TRBV20-1	TRBD1	CSARKQGSNQPQHF
TRBV20-1	NA	CSASFSKETQYF
TRBV5-1	TRBD2	CASSLVGSGVANTGELFF
TRBV20-1	NA	CSASREVYHGEQFF
TRBV6-2/TRBV6-3	NA	CASSYSSPSNTGELFF
TRBV15	TRBD1	CATSRVVTGSQPQHF
TRBV7-3	NA	CASSLNGGRATFTDTQYF
TRBV5-6	NA	CASSLYGTSMGTDTQYF
TRBV20-1	NA	CSARDLPRSEQYF
TRBV7-2	NA	CASSFPGRTEAFF
TRBV30	NA	CACTFRVPTGELFF
TRBV3-1	NA	CASSQPLRDRYNEQFF
TRBV20-1	NA	CSARNPGLSPNEQFF